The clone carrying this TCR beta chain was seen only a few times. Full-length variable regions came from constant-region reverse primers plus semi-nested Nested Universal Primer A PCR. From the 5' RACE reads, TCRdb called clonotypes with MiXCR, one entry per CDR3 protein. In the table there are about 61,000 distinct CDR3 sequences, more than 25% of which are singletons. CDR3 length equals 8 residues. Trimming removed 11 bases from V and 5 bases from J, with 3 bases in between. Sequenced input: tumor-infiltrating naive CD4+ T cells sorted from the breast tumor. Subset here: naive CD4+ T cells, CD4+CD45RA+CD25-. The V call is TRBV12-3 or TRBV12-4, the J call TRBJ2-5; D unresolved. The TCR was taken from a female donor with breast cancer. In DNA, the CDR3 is TGTGCCGGGGAGACCCAGTACTTC. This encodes CAGETQYF.